These 22 T cell receptor beta chains were sequenced from one sample in a study of blood T cell repertoires in COVID-19. The assay was immunoSEQ multiplex PCR, and TCRdb's table has in-frame clones only and misses some. The sample shows some 200,000 clones, about 86% of them seen only once. Sequenced: peripheral blood. The receptors were sampled from a man aged 25-45 years with active or convalescent COVID-19.

The V and J genes are TRBV7-2 and TRBJ1-2, with 7 bases fitting TRBD1. V was clipped by 1 base and J by 6 bases; unmatched bases: 8. The CDR3 spans 15 residues. Germline CDR1 SGHTA, CDR2 FQGNSA. CDR3 nucleotides: TGTGCCAGCAGCTTAGACCTAGGACAGGTGAATGGCTACACCTTC. Its protein product is CASSLDLGQVNGYTF.

The chain links TRBV27 to TRBJ2-1; D perhaps matches TRBD1 (5 bases). This CDR3 is built from 12 residues. Germline lookup yields CDR1 MNHEY and CDR2 SMNVEV (reference sequence). Deletions cut 3 bases from V and 6 bases from J, with 6 bases between. CDR3 sequence: CASSLTANEQFF. In DNA form, the CDR3 reads TGTGCCAGCAGTTTGACAGCCAATGAGCAGTTCTTC.

The chain links TRBV10-1 to TRBJ2-7; D remains ambiguous. The V gene lost 3 bases and the J gene lost 9 bases, with 18 bases spanning the gap. There are 14 residues in the CDR3. CDR1 and CDR2 (germline): WNHNN, SYGVQD (reference sequence). CDR3 region: CASSDPSRGTVQYF. The CDR3 region has the DNA TGCGCCAGCAGTGACCCGTCTCGAGGCACGGTGCAGTACTTC.

J is TRBJ1-4 and V is TRBV28; D gene unclear. Germline assignment: CDR1 MDHEN and CDR2 SYDVKM. The CDR3 totals 14 residues. Trimming removed 3 bases from V and 10 bases from J, with 15 bases in between. CDR3 loop: CASSFQSSGGKLFF. Here the CDR3 DNA reads TGTGCCAGCAGTTTTCAGTCAAGCGGAGGAAAACTGTTTTTT.

The rearrangement uses TRBV19 and TRBJ2-7, with 8 positions matching TRBD2. Per germline, CDR1 LNHDA and CDR2 SQIVND (reference sequence). V trimming: 4 bases; J trimming: 2 bases; junction bases outside the gene matches: 7. This CDR3 spans 15 amino acids. CDR3 residues: CASSTLAGGTYEQYF. Written as DNA, the CDR3 is TGTGCCAGTAGTACCTTGGCGGGAGGAACCTACGAGCAGTACTTC. Filled out from reference TRBV19 and TRBJ2-7, the complete variable domain reads DGGITQSPKYLFRKEGQNVTLSCEQNLNHDAMYWYRQDPGQGLRLIYYSQIVNDFQKGDIAEGYSVSREKKESFPLTVTSAQKNPTAFYLCASSTLAGGTYEQYFGPGTRLTVT.

The chain joins TRBV24-1 to TRBJ1-5; 7 bases are a match to TRBD1. The V segment lost 4 bases and the J segment 2 bases; nucleotides outside the gene matches: 7. The CDR3 runs to 16 residues. CDR1 is KGHDR and CDR2 is SFDVKD in the germline V gene. In nucleotides, the CDR3 is TGTGCCACCAGTGAGTCAGGGGGTAAAGGCAATCAGCCCCAGCATTTT. It yields the protein CATSESGGKGNQPQHF.

The chain joins TRBV9 to TRBJ1-1; a possible D gene is TRBD1 (5 bases). Trimming stripped 4 bases from V and 5 bases from J, with 12 bases between. Germline V gives CDR1 SGDLS, CDR2 YYNGEE. This CDR3 region has 13 residues. CDR3 DNA sequence: TGTGCCAGCAGCCCCACGGGGGGAACTGAAGCTTTCTTT. Its translation: CASSPTGGTEAFF.

V is TRBV6-5 and J is TRBJ2-1; D unresolved. The germline V and J ends were trimmed by 7 bases and 3 bases, with 7 bases remaining between them. This CDR3 spans 12 amino acids. Germline V gene lookup returns CDR1 MNHEY and CDR2 SVGAGI. The CDR3 nucleotides are TGTGCCAGCAAGAGAGACTACAATGAGCAGTTCTTC. Amino acid sequence: CASKRDYNEQFF.

The V gene is TRBV29-1, the J gene TRBJ2-3; 10 positions agree with TRBD2. The CDR3 extends over 14 amino acids. Germline values: CDR1 SQVTM, CDR2 ANQGSEA. V trimming: 8 bases; J trimming: 3 bases; junction bases outside the gene matches: 8. For the CDR3, the DNA is TGCAGCATATCTAGCGGGAGTAATACAGATACGCAGTATTTT. Translation: CSISSGSNTDTQYF.

The chain recombines TRBV2 with TRBJ1-6, with TRBD1 matching over 10 bases. This CDR3 comprises 16 residues. Germline CDR1 and CDR2: SNHLY and FYNNEI. J lost 6 bases, V lost 5 bases, and 7 bases had no gene match. The CDR3 here is CASSPTGGVGNSPLHF. CDR3 nucleotide sequence: TGTGCCAGCAGTCCGACAGGGGGCGTAGGTAATTCACCCCTCCACTTT.

J is TRBJ2-7 and V is TRBV28, with 8 bases aligning to TRBD2. Germline CDR1 is MDHEN and CDR2 is SYDVKM. CDR3 length: 14 residues. V dropped 3 bases and J dropped 5; count of bases not matched to a gene: 6. The CDR3 DNA is TGTGCCAGCAGTTTTGGGACTAGACCCCACGAGCAGTACTTC. The encoded protein is CASSFGTRPHEQYF.

This clone has only a few counts. The chain joins TRBV2 to TRBJ2-2; perhaps TRBD1 as D (5 bases). The CDR3 spans 14 residues. Trimming removed 5 bases at V and 1 base at J, with 8 bases between. The germline CDR1 and CDR2 sequences are SNHLY and FYNNEI. CDR3 sequence reads: CASSSTGNTGELFF. CDR3 DNA sequence: TGTGCCAGCAGTAGTACAGGGAACACCGGGGAGCTGTTTTTT. Full variable domain (remainder filled in from reference TRBV2 and TRBJ2-2): EPEVTQTPSHQVTQMGQEVILRCVPISNHLYFYWYRQILGQKVEFLVSFYNNEISEKSEIFDDQFSVERPDGSNFTLKIRSTKLEDSAMYFCASSSTGNTGELFFGEGSRLTVL.

This clone was picked up a small number of times. The V call is TRBV7-2, the J call TRBJ2-3; D may be TRBD2 (5 bases). The germline CDR1 and CDR2 sequences are SGHTA and FQGNSA. V was pared by 0 bases and J by 4 bases, with 5 bases between. The CDR3 sequence is 13 residues long. CDR3 nucleotide sequence: TGTGCCAGCAGCTTAGCGCGGGCAGATACGCAGTATTTT. Amino acid sequence: CASSLARADTQYF.

The chain employs TRBV5-3 and TRBJ2-5, with D hard to call. TRBV5-3 is noted as an ORF with a role that remains uncertain. With 5 bases removed from V and 7 bases from J, the gap between germline ends came to 9 bases. There are 11 residues in the CDR3. CDR3 region: CARSSPRTQYF. Written as DNA, the CDR3 is TGTGCCAGAAGTAGTCCTAGGACCCAGTACTTC.

The table lists this clone with a few counts. The J gene is TRBJ1-5, the V gene TRBV28; TRBD1 aligns across 7 bases. This CDR3 comprises 15 residues. The germline V gene encodes CDR1 MDHEN and CDR2 SYDVKM. The ends lost 5 bases at V and 5 bases at J; junction bases unmatched: 9. The CDR3: CASSIQGLGDQPQHF. The CDR3, as DNA: TGTGCCAGCAGTATACAGGGGTTAGGGGATCAGCCCCAGCATTTT.

This clone was seen once. The rearrangement links TRBV7-9 to TRBJ2-1, with 7 bases lining up with TRBD2. The V gene's germline CDR1 is SEHNR and CDR2 FQNEAQ (reference sequence). This CDR3 is 15 amino acids long. V was clipped by 7 bases and J by 3 bases; unmatched bases: 9. DNA for the CDR3: TGTGCCAGCATCCTCCTCCTAGCGGTCTACAATGAGCAGTTCTTC. This translates into CASILLLAVYNEQFF.

J is TRBJ2-5 and V is TRBV3-1 (or the pseudogene TRBV3-2), with 7 nucleotides matching TRBD1. The CDR3 covers 18 residues. Per germline, CDR1 LGHDT and CDR2 YNNKEL (reference sequence). V lost 4 bases, J lost 5 bases, and 19 bases stayed unmatched. CDR3 loop: CASSPGGRQGPRAETQYF. In nucleotides, the CDR3 is TGTGCCAGCAGCCCAGGGGGTCGTCAGGGTCCAAGGGCGGAGACCCAGTACTTC.

This chain connects TRBV7-9 to TRBJ2-7, with 8 bases aligning to TRBD2. The germline gives CDR1 SEHNR, CDR2 FQNEAQ (reference sequence). This CDR3 has 17 residues. V lost 3 bases and J lost 4; bases outside the gene matches: 14. CDR3 DNA: TGTGCCAGCAGCTTTCCTTCTAGCGGGCTGGAAACATACGAGCAGTACTTC. This sequence encodes CASSFPSSGLETYEQYF.

This chain uses TRBV28 with TRBJ1-5; tentative D call: TRBD1 (5 bases). Germline V gene sequence: CDR1 MDHEN, CDR2 SYDVKM. The CDR3 is 16 amino acids. V lost 3 bases and J 3 bases, leaving 15 bases between the germline ends. Here the CDR3 reads CASSLRVQGANQPQHF. The CDR3 nucleotides are TGTGCCAGCAGTTTGAGAGTCCAGGGTGCCAATCAGCCCCAGCATTTT.

The CDR3 reads CAWTHRGLGQPQHF. CDR3 in DNA: TGTGCCTGGACCCACAGGGGGCTCGGTCAGCCCCAGCATTTT. The rearrangement uses TRBV30 and TRBJ1-5; 9 nucleotides agree with TRBD1. Germline CDR1 and CDR2: GTSNPN and SVGIG (reference sequence). This CDR3 is 14 amino acids long. Trimming removed 4 bases from V and 6 bases from J; junction bases left unmatched: 7.

Only one count was recorded for this clone. The genes are TRBV6-5 and TRBJ2-1, with 7 bases matching TRBD1. Germline V gives CDR1 MNHEY, CDR2 SVGAGI. Trimming removed 6 bases from V and 3 bases from J; junction bases left unmatched: 8. The CDR3 length is 15 residues. The CDR3 spells CASRPGGSFYNEQFF. CDR3 coding DNA: TGTGCCAGCAGACCAGGGGGATCGTTCTACAATGAGCAGTTCTTC.

In its sample, this clone was seen a few times. This chain joins TRBV24-1 and TRBJ1-2; 9 bases map to TRBD1. V gave up 3 bases and J gave up 8 bases; unmatched junction bases: 6. The CDR3 consists of 14 residues. In germline, CDR1 is KGHDR, CDR2 SFDVKD. The CDR3 DNA follows: TGTGCCACCAGTGATCCCGGGACAGGGAAAGGCTACACCTTC. This gives the protein CATSDPGTGKGYTF.